These 3 T cell receptor beta chains were sequenced from one sample in a study of blood T cell repertoires in COVID-19. Method: immunoSEQ multiplex PCR; TCRdb's copy keeps in-frame clones and lacks some. The sample holds about 320,000 clones, under 90% seen once. Input material: PBMCs or T cells enriched from blood (not recorded which). All receptors derive from a man aged 55 to 70 who had recovered from COVID-19.

The chain couples TRBV5-1 to TRBJ2-5, with 11 bases matching TRBD2. The CDR3 has 14 amino acids. Germline values: CDR1 SGHRS, CDR2 YFSETQ. V shed 4 bases, J shed 5 bases, and the junction held 4 bases outside the gene matches. CDR3 sequence: CASSATSGSETQYF. CDR3 nucleotide sequence: TGCGCCAGCAGCGCCACTAGCGGGAGTGAGACCCAGTACTTC.

The chain is built from TRBV2 and TRBJ2-3, with TRBD2 identical over 12 bases. J gave up 0 bases and V 6 bases, and 7 bases lay outside the gene matches. Germline V gives CDR1 SNHLY, CDR2 FYNNEI. The CDR3 spans 17 residues. CDR3 in amino acids: CASRGLAGRTSTDTQYF. Here the CDR3 DNA reads TGTGCCAGCAGAGGACTAGCGGGACGAACTAGCACAGATACGCAGTATTTT.

This clone was recorded a few times. The chain recombines TRBV19 with TRBJ2-2, with 7 bases matching TRBD1. There are 14 residues in the CDR3. Looked up from germline, CDR1 is LNHDA and CDR2 is SQIVND (reference sequence). Unmatched junction bases numbered 2, after V lost 3 bases and J lost 4 bases. The CDR3 region is CASSMRQGTGELFF. The CDR3 nucleotides are TGTGCCAGTAGTATGAGACAGGGCACCGGGGAGCTGTTTTTT.